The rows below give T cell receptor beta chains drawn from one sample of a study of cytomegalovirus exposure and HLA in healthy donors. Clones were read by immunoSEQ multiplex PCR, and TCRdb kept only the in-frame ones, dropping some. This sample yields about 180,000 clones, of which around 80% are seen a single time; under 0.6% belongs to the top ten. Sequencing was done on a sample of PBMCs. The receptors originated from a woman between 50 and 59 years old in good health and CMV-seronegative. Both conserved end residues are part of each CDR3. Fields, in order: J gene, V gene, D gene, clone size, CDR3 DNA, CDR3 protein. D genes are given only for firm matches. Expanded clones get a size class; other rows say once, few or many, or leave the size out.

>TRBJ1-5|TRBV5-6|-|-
TGTGCCAGCAGCTTGGGGTCCGGCTCTAGTTTTCAGCCCCAGCATTTT
CASSLGSGSSFQPQHF
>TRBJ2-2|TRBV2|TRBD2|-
TGTGCCAGTGGTAGCGGGAGGGCAAACACCGGGGAGCTGTTTTTT
CASGSGRANTGELFF
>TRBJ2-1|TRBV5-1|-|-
TGCGCCAGCAGCTTGCGGGCTAGCGCCAATGAGCAGTTCTTC
CASSLRASANEQFF
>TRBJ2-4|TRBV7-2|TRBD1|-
TGTGCCAGCAGCTCGAGAGACAGGGCTCTCCAAAACATTCAGTACTTC
CASSSRDRALQNIQYF
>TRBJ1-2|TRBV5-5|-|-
TGTGCCAGCAGCTTACTACAGGGTTTTGACTATGGCTACACCTTC
CASSLLQGFDYGYTF
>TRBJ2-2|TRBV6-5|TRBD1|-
TGTGCCAGCAGTCCCGCGGACAGGGCCACCGGGGAGCTGTTTTTT
CASSPADRATGELFF
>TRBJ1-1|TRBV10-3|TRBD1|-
TGTGCCATCACCCGGACAGGGATGAATGAAGCTTTCTTT
CAITRTGMNEAFF
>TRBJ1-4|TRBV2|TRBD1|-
TGTGCCAGCAGCGATACAGGGGCAACTAATGAAAAACTGTTTTTT
CASSDTGATNEKLFF
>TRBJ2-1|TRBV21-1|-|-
TGTGCCAGCAGCAAAGAGGAGGGACCCCTAGATTGTGAGCAGTTCTTC
CASSKEEGPLDCEQFF
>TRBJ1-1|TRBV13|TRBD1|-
TGTGCCAGCAGCTACCAGACAGGGCAAGAAGCTTTCTTT
CASSYQTGQEAFF
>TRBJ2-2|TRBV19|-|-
TGTGCCAGTAGTCCGTTCGCGAACACCGGGGAGCTGTTTTTT
CASSPFANTGELFF
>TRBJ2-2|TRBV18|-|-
TGTGCCAGCTCAATGGACACAGACACCGGGGAGCTGTTTTTT
CASSMDTDTGELFF
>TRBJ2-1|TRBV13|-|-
TGTGCCAGCAGCTTAGGCTGGGGCGGAAGCTCCTACAATGAGCAGTTCTTC
CASSLGWGGSSYNEQFF
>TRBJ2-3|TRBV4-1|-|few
TGCGCCAGCAAGGTGGGCAGCTACACAGATACGCAGTATTTT
CASKVGSYTDTQYF
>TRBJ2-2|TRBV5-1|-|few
TGCGCCAGCAGCTTGGGGCAGGAGCTGTTTTTT
CASSLGQELFF
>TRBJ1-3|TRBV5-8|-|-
TGTGCCAGCAGCCCCCGAAACAGGGCTGGAAACACCATATATTTT
CASSPRNRAGNTIYF
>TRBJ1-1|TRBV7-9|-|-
TGTGCCAGCAACAATCCCCAGATCGCTGAAGCTTTCTTT
CASNNPQIAEAFF
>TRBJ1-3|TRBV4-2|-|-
TGTGCCAGCAGCCAAGATCTTAGCTCTGGAAACACCATATATTTT
CASSQDLSSGNTIYF
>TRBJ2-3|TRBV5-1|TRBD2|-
TGCGCCAGCAGCAACGGACTAGCGGGGGGTATCAGCACAGATACGCAGTATTTT
CASSNGLAGGISTDTQYF
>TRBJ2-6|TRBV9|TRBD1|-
TGTGCCAGCAACCCGACAGGGATCTCTGGGGCCAACGTCCTGACTTTC
CASNPTGISGANVLTF
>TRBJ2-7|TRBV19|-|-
TGTGCCAGTAGTATTTCCGGGACCTACGAGCAGTACTTC
CASSISGTYEQYF
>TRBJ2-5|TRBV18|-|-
TGTGCCAGCTCACCCGGGGGGCGAGAGACCCAGTACTTC
CASSPGGRETQYF
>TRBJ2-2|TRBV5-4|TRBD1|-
TGTGCCAGCAGCTTGGTGGGACAGGGCGTCACCGGGGAGCTGTTTTTT
CASSLVGQGVTGELFF
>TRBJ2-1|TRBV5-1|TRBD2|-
TGCGCCAGCAGCTACGGACTAGCGGGGGACTACAATGAGCAGTTCTTC
CASSYGLAGDYNEQFF
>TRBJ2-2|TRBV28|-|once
TGTGCCAGCATGACAACGAACACCGGGGAGCTGTTTTTT
CASMTTNTGELFF
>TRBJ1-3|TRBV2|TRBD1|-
TGTGCCAGCAGTCGGACAGGGGGAAACACCATATATTTT
CASSRTGGNTIYF
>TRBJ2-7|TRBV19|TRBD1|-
TGTGCCAGTAGTATATACAGGGGGTCTTCCTACGAGCAGTACTTC
CASSIYRGSSYEQYF
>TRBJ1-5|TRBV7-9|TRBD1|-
TGTGCCAGCAGCAGACAGGGGGGAGGCAATCAGCCCCAGCATTTT
CASSRQGGGNQPQHF
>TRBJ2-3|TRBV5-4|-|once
TGTGCCAGCAGCTTGAGGGGTGGCACAGATACGCAGTATTTT
CASSLRGGTDTQYF
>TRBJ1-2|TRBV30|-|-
TGTGCCTGGATCAGGCGGGTGGAGGCTCGGGGCTACACCTTC
CAWIRRVEARGYTF
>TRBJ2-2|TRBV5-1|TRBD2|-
TGCGCCAGCAGCCCGCGGGGGGGTCTTGAAACCGGGGAGCTGTTTTTT
CASSPRGGLETGELFF
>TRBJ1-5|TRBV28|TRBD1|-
TGTGCCAGTAGGACAGGGTTTCTCATAAGCAATCAGCCCCAGCATTTT
CASRTGFLISNQPQHF